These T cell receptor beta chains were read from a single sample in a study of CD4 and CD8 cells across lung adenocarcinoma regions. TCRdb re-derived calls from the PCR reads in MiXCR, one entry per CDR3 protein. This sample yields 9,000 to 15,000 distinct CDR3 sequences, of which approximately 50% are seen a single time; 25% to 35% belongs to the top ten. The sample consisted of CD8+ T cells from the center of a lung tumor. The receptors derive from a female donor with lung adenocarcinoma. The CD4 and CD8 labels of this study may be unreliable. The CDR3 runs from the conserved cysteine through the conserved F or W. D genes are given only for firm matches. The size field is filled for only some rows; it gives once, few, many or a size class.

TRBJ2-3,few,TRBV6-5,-,TGTGCCAGCAGTTACGGGTCAGGGCGACCAGATACGCAGTATTTT,CASSYGSGRPDTQYF
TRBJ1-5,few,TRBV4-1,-,TGCGCCAGCAGCCAAGGCAAGGGGACGCTAGGTCAGCCCCAGCATTTT,CASSQGKGTLGQPQHF
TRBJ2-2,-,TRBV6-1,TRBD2,TGTGCCAGCAGTCGAGGACTAGCGGGGGTGAACACCGGTGCGCTGTTTTTT,CASSRGLAGVNTGALFF
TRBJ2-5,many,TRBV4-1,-,TGCGCCAGCAGCCAAGTTTATCAAAGGACCGCGTACCAAGAGACCCAGTACTTC,CASSQVYQRTAYQETQYF
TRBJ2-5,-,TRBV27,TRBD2,TGTGCCAGCAGTTTTGGGACTAGAGGAGGTGGGACCCAGTACTTC,CASSFGTRGGGTQYF
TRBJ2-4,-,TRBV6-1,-,TGTGCCAGCAGTCTCGGGACGCCCTTAGGCAAAAACAATCAGTACTTC,CASSLGTPLGKNNQYF
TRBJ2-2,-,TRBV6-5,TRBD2,TGTGCCAGCAGTTTCATAGCGGGGGGGCACACCGGTACGCTGTATTTT,CASSFIAGGHTGTLYF
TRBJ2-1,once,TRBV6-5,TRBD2,TGTGCCAGCAGTTACACTAGCGGGGGGGATGGCGAGCAGTTCTTC,CASSYTSGGDGEQFF
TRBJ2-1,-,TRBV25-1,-,TGTGCCAGCAGTGGGGCTAGCTTCAATGAGCAGTTCTTC,CASSGASFNEQFF
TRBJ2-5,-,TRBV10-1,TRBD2,TGCGCCAGCAGTGGCGGGAGGGCCGAAGAGACCCAGTACTTC,CASSGGRAEETQYF
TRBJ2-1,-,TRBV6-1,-,TGTGCCAGCAGTGAATATGGGTGGGGGGACAACAATGAGCAGTTTTTT,CASSEYGWGDNNEQFF
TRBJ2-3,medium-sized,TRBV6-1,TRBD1,TGTGCCACCAAGGTGGGGACAGGCACAGATACGCAGTATTTT,CATKVGTGTDTQYF
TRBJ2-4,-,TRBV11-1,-,TGTGCCAGCTGCCGCCTCTCGGGGCTGAGACGCAAAAACATTCAGTACTTC,CASCRLSGLRRKNIQYF
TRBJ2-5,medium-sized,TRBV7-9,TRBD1,TGTGCCAGCAGCTTTCAATCAGGGGGCGTCGGAGAGACCCAGTACTTC,CASSFQSGGVGETQYF
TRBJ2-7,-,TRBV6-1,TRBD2,TGTGCCAGCAGTGATACGGGCGGGGGGGCGAGTGACCAAGAGACGCAGTACTTC,CASSDTGGGASDQETQYF
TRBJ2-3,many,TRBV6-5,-,TGTGCCAGCAGCTCCTCATTCGCTAGTAATACGCAGTATTTT,CASSSSFASNTQYF
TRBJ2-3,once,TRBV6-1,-,TGTGCCAGCAAGGGACTCCCAAGCACAGATACGCAGTATTTT,CASKGLPSTDTQYF
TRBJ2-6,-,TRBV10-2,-,TGCGCCAGCAGTGATTTCGCTGGGGCCAACGTCCTGACTTTC,CASSDFAGANVLTF